These T cell receptor beta chains were read from a single sample in a study of neurological immune-mediated disorders. TCRdb redid the calling of the 5' RACE reads with MiXCR, one entry per CDR3 protein. The data contain about 22,000 distinct CDR3 sequences, more than 9% of them singletons. Specimen: PBMCs. Source of these receptors: a woman aged 55-70 years with HTLV-1-associated myelopathy (HAM/TSP). Each CDR3 is given with its conserved first and last residue. D genes are given only for firm matches. The size of a clone is reported for some rows only, either as once, few or many, or as a class for expanded clones.

TRBV5-1	NA	12	many	TRBJ2-5	CASSVEGETQYF	TGCGCCAGCAGCGTCGAGGGGGAGACCCAGTACTTC
TRBV4-1	NA	15	many	TRBJ2-4	CASSQVRVAKNIQYF	TGCGCCAGCAGCCAGGTCAGGGTTGCGAAAAACATTCAGTACTTC
TRBV12-3/TRBV12-4	TRBD2	17	many	TRBJ2-1	CASSPGLAGDSYNEQFF	TGTGCCAGCAGTCCGGGACTAGCGGGGGACTCATACAATGAGCAGTTCTTC
TRBV9	NA	15	many	TRBJ2-5	CASSVGLAEQETQYF	TGTGCCAGCAGCGTAGGGTTAGCCGAGCAAGAGACCCAGTACTTC
TRBV20-1	TRBD1	19	many	TRBJ1-5	CSAREWDRGRRWANQPQHF	TGCAGTGCTAGAGAGTGGGACAGGGGGCGTCGATGGGCAAATCAGCCCCAGCATTTT
TRBV20-1	TRBD1	14	many	TRBJ1-6	CSASRDRDNSPLHF	TGCAGTGCTAGTAGGGACAGGGACAATTCACCCCTCCACTTT
TRBV20-1	NA	13	NA	TRBJ2-1	CSARLGDSYEQFF	TGCAGTGCTAGATTGGGGGACTCCTACGAGCAGTTCTTC
TRBV20-1	TRBD1	14	many	TRBJ1-2	CSARDRTTNYGYTF	TGCAGTGCTCGGGACAGGACCACTAACTATGGCTACACCTTC
TRBV7-6	TRBD2	16	many	TRBJ2-3	CASSPSPLAGGQTQYF	TGTGCCAGCAGCCCTAGCCCACTAGCGGGGGGGCAAACGCAGTATTTT
TRBV20-1	NA	17	many	TRBJ1-4	CSARAFLRGKTNEKLFF	TGCAGTGCTAGGGCCTTTTTGCGGGGGAAAACTAATGAAAAACTGTTTTTT
TRBV20-1	NA	15	medium-sized	TRBJ1-2	CSAPVKRGGRRGYTF	TGCAGTGCTCCAGTTAAGAGGGGAGGGAGACGCGGCTACACCTTC
TRBV5-6	NA	14	many	TRBJ1-4	CASSLVARNEKLFF	TGTGCCAGCAGCTTGGTAGCGAGAAATGAAAAACTGTTTTTT
TRBV5-1	NA	15	NA	TRBJ2-7	CASSLGLSTSYEQYF	TGCGCCAGCAGCTTGGGACTTTCCACCTCCTACGAGCAGTACTTC
TRBV5-1	NA	13	NA	TRBJ1-4	CASSDGVNEKLFF	TGCGCGAGCTCCGATGGGGTCAATGAAAAACTGTTTTTT
TRBV5-1	TRBD1	15	many	TRBJ1-6	CASSFAGQANSPLHF	TGCGCCAGCAGCTTCGCTGGACAGGCTAATTCACCCCTCCACTTT
TRBV20-1	NA	17	many	TRBJ1-6	CSATVWAAPPGGSPLHF	TGCAGTGCTACGGTGTGGGCAGCCCCCCCCGGGGGTTCACCCCTCCACTTT
TRBV20-1	NA	11	many	TRBJ1-1	CSESKGGLVFF	TGCAGTGAAAGTAAAGGGGGTCTAGTTTTCTTT
TRBV5-1	TRBD2	16	many	TRBJ2-5	CASSLVPSGAEETQYF	TGCGCCAGCAGCTTGGTTCCTAGCGGGGCCGAAGAGACCCAGTACTTC
TRBV12-3/TRBV12-4	NA	16	many	TRBJ1-5	CASSRGQGTSNQPQHF	TGTGCCAGCAGTCGAGGTCAGGGGACGAGCAATCAGCCCCAGCATTTT
TRBV19	NA	13	many	TRBJ2-2	CASSSQTGGELFF	TGTGCCAGTAGTTCTCAGACAGGCGGGGAGCTGTTTTTT
TRBV5-1	NA	14	many	TRBJ1-1	CASSSAIENTEAFF	TGCGCCAGCAGCTCAGCCATTGAGAACACTGAAGCTTTCTTT
TRBV10-2	NA	13	few	TRBJ2-3	CATGTPQADTQYF	TGCGCCACCGGGACGCCCCAAGCAGATACGCAGTATTTT
TRBV27	NA	14	many	TRBJ2-7	CASKSDWVSYEQYF	TGTGCCAGCAAGTCGGACTGGGTATCCTACGAGCAGTACTTC
TRBV5-1	NA	14	many	TRBJ2-1	CASRGESSYNEQFF	TGCGCCAGCAGGGGCGAGAGCTCCTACAATGAGCAGTTCTTC
TRBV20-1	TRBD2	16	many	TRBJ2-7	CSARDSGGAPSYEQYF	TGCAGTGCTAGAGACAGCGGGGGGGCCCCCTCCTACGAGCAGTACTTC
TRBV10-3	NA	13	many	TRBJ2-2	CAISSRGDGELFF	TGTGCCATCAGCAGCAGGGGGGACGGGGAGCTGTTTTTT
TRBV4-2	TRBD1	14	many	TRBJ1-2	CASSQEQGQGGYTF	TGTGCCAGCAGCCAAGAACAGGGACAGGGTGGCTACACCTTC
TRBV6-5	NA	14	many	TRBJ2-2	CASINAGNTGELFF	TGTGCCAGCATTAACGCTGGGAACACCGGGGAGCTGTTTTTT
TRBV20-1	NA	13	many	TRBJ2-1	CSSLGGSYNEQFF	TGCAGTTCCTTGGGGGGATCCTACAATGAGCAGTTCTTC
TRBV19	NA	14	many	TRBJ1-1	CASSARGGDTEAFF	TGTGCCAGTAGTGCCCGGGGTGGGGACACTGAAGCTTTCTTT
TRBV7-2	NA	14	many	TRBJ2-3	CASSLILAADTQYF	TGTGCCAGCAGCTTAATATTGGCTGCAGATACGCAGTATTTT
TRBV20-1	NA	16	many	TRBJ2-7	CSAKGTQGRQLYEQYF	TGCAGTGCTAAAGGGACTCAGGGTAGGCAGCTCTACGAGCAGTACTTC
TRBV2	NA	15	many	TRBJ1-1	CASRAYRILNTEAFF	TGTGCCAGCAGAGCCTACAGGATATTGAACACTGAAGCTTTCTTT
TRBV20-1	NA	14	many	TRBJ1-1	CSAARHTLNTEAFF	TGCAGTGCCGCACGACACACCTTGAACACTGAAGCTTTCTTT
TRBV6-5	NA	18	many	TRBJ2-2	CASSYYRGDTMNTGELFF	TGTGCCAGCAGTTACTATCGCGGGGACACCATGAACACCGGGGAGCTGTTTTTT
TRBV5-1	NA	15	many	TRBJ2-1	CASSLAEGGQHEQFF	TGCGCCAGCAGCTTGGCCGAGGGGGGACAACATGAGCAGTTCTTC
TRBV5-1	NA	12	many	TRBJ2-5	CASSLLKETQYF	TGCGCCAGCAGTCTCCTTAAAGAGACCCAGTACTTC
TRBV30	NA	12	many	TRBJ1-2	CAWSVGGYGYTF	TGTGCCTGGAGCGTCGGAGGCTATGGCTACACCTTC
TRBV25-1	NA	14	many	TRBJ2-2	CASSALGQGGELFF	TGTGCCAGCAGTGCGCTAGGTCAAGGCGGGGAGCTGTTTTTT
TRBV27	TRBD1	19	many	TRBJ2-2	CASSLWGTASYLNTGELFF	TGTGCCAGCAGTTTATGGGGGACAGCTTCCTATTTGAACACCGGGGAGCTGTTTTTT
TRBV4-1	NA	12	many	TRBJ1-2	CASRGGNGGYTF	TGCGCCAGCCGAGGGGGTAACGGTGGCTACACCTTC
TRBV5-1	TRBD1	16	many	TRBJ1-3	CASSLSGQEPGNTIYF	TGCGCCAGCAGCTTATCCGGACAGGAACCTGGAAACACCATATATTTT
TRBV20-1	TRBD1	13	many	TRBJ2-7	CSARGGQGYEQYF	TGCAGTGCTAGGGGGGGACAGGGCTACGAGCAGTACTTC
TRBV20-1	TRBD1	13	NA	TRBJ1-4	CSSTGQPNEKLFF	TGCAGTTCCACGGGACAGCCCAATGAAAAACTTTTTTTT
TRBV10-3	TRBD1	14	many	TRBJ1-5	CAISRDRGNQPQHF	TGTGCCATCAGTAGGGACAGGGGTAATCAGCCCCAGCATTTT
TRBV20-1	TRBD2	15	many	TRBJ2-2	CSASGGASNTGELFF	TGCAGTGCCAGCGGGGGGGCCTCGAACACCGGGGAGCTGTTTTTT
TRBV5-1	TRBD1	14	many	TRBJ2-1	CASSPGQGMNEQFF	TGCGCCAGCAGCCCGGGACAGGGAATGAATGAGCAGTTCTTC
TRBV5-1	NA	15	many	TRBJ2-6	CASSLEGTGANVLTF	TGCGCCAGCAGCTTGGAGGGAACTGGGGCCAACGTCCTGACTTTC
TRBV20-1	NA	13	medium-sized	TRBJ2-7	CSASSGTTYEQYF	TGCAGTGCTAGTTCGGGGACCACCTACGAGCAGTACTTC
TRBV7-9	NA	16	NA	TRBJ2-3	CASSSVTISSTDTQYF	TGTGCCAGCAGCTCCGTGACTATTTCTAGCACAGATACGCAGTATTTT
TRBV6-5	NA	13	NA	TRBJ1-5	CASSMNKNQTQHF	TGTGCCAGCAGTATGAACAAAAATCAGACCCAGCATTTT
TRBV5-1	NA	16	many	TRBJ2-2	CASSLTGTANTGELFF	TGCGCCAGCAGCCTCACCGGGACGGCTAACACCGGGGAGCTGTTTTTT
TRBV20-1	NA	15	many	TRBJ1-2	CSARDTRSPNYGYTF	TGCAGTGCTAGAGATACCCGGAGTCCTAACTATGGCTACACCTTC
TRBV6-6	NA	15	many	TRBJ2-1	CASSYEGGSYNEQFF	TGTGCCAGCAGTTACGAGGGGGGCTCCTACAATGAGCAGTTCTTC
TRBV5-1	NA	12	many	TRBJ2-1	CASSLVNNEQFF	TGCGCCAGCAGCTTGGTAAACAATGAGCAGTTCTTC